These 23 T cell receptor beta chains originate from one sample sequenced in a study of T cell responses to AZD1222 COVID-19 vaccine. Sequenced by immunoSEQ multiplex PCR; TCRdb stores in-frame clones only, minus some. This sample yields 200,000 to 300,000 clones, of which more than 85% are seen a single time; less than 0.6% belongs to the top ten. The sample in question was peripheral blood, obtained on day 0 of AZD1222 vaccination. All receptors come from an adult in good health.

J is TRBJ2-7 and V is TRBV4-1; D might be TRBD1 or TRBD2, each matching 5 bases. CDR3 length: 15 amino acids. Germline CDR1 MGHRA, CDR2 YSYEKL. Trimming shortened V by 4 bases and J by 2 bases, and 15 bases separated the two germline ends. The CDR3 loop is CASSPRGGRAYEQYF. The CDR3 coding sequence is TGCGCCAGCAGCCCTCGGGGCGGCAGGGCCTACGAGCAGTACTTC.

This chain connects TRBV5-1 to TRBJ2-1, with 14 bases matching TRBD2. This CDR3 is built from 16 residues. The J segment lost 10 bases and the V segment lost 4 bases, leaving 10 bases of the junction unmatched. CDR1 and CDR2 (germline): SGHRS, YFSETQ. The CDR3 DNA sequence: TGCGCCAGCAGCAGCGGACTAGCGGGGGGCCGGGAGGAGCAGTTCTTC. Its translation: CASSSGLAGGREEQFF.

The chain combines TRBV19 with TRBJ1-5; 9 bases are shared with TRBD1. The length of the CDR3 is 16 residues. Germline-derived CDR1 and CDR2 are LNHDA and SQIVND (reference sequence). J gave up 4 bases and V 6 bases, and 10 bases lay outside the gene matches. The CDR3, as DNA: TGTGCCAGTAGAAGGACAGGGGCGGCAGGGAATCAGCCCCAGCATTTT. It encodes CASRRTGAAGNQPQHF. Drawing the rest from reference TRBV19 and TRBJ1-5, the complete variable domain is DGGITQSPKYLFRKEGQNVTLSCEQNLNHDAMYWYRQDPGQGLRLIYYSQIVNDFQKGDIAEGYSVSREKKESFPLTVTSAQKNPTAFYLCASRRTGAAGNQPQHFGDGTRLSIL.

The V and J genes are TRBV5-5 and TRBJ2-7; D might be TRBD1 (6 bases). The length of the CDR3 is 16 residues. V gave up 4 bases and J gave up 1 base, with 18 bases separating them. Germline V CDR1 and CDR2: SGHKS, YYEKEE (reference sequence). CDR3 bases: TGTGCCAGCAGCCTTGGGCCTTACAGGGATTCCTACGAGCAGTACTTC. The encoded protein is CASSLGPYRDSYEQYF.

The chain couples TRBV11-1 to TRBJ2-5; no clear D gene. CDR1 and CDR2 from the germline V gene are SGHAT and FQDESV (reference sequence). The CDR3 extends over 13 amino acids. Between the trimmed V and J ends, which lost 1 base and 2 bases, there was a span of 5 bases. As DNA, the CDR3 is TGTGCCAGCAGCTTAGAGCGACAAGAGACCCAGTACTTC. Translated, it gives CASSLERQETQYF.

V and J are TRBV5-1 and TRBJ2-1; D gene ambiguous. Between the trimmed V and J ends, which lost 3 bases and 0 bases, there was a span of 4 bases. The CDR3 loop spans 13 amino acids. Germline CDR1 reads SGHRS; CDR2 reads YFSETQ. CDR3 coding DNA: TGCGCCAGCAGCTCGAGCTCCTACAATGAGCAGTTCTTC. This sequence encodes CASSSSSYNEQFF.

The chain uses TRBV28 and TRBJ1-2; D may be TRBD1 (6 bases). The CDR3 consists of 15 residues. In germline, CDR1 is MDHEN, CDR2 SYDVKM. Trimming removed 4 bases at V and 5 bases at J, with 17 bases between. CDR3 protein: CASSSAAGQPYGYTF. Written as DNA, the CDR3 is TGTGCCAGCAGTTCCGCGGCGGGACAACCGTATGGCTACACCTTC.

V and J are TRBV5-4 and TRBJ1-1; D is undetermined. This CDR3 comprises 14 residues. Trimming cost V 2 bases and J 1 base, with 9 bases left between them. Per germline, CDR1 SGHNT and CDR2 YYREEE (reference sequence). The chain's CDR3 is CASSFESANTEAFF. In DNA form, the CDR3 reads TGTGCCAGCAGCTTCGAGTCAGCGAACACTGAAGCTTTCTTT. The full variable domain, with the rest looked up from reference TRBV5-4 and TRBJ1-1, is ETGVTQSPTHLIKTRGQQVTLRCSSQSGHNTVSWYQQALGQGPQFIFQYYREEENGRGNFPPRFSGLQFPNYSSELNVNALELDDSALYLCASSFESANTEAFFGQGTRLTVV.

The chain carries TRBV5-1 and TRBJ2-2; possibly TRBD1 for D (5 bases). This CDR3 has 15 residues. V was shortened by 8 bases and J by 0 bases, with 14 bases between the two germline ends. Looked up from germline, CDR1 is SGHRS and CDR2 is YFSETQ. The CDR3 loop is CASMTENANTGELFF. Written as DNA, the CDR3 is TGCGCCAGTATGACAGAAAACGCGAACACCGGGGAGCTGTTTTTT.

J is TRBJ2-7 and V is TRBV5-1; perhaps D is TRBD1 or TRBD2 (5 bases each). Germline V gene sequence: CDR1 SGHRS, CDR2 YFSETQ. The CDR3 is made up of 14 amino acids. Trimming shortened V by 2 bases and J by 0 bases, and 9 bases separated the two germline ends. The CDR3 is CASSFGTVSYEQYF. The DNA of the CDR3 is TGCGCCAGCAGCTTCGGGACGGTCTCCTACGAGCAGTACTTC.

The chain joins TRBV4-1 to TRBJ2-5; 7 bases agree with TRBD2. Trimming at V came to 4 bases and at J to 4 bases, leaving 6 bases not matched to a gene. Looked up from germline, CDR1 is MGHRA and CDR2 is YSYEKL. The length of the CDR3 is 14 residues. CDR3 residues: CASSLGLGPETQYF. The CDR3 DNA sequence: TGCGCCAGCAGCCTAGGACTAGGGCCAGAGACCCAGTACTTC.

CDR3 DNA: TGTGCCAGCAGTACAGGGCCTCAGCCCCAGCATTTT. This sequence encodes CASSTGPQPQHF. The chain employs TRBV28 and TRBJ1-5, with TRBD1 as a possible D gene (6 bases). CDR3 length: 12 residues. The germline V gene has CDR1 MDHEN and CDR2 SYDVKM. V was clipped by 5 bases and J by 6 bases, with 8 bases between them. The full variable domain, with the rest looked up from reference TRBV28 and TRBJ1-5, is DVKVTQSSRYLVKRTGEKVFLECVQDMDHENMFWYRQDPGLGLRLIYFSYDVKMKEKGDIPEGYSVSREKKERFSLILESASTNQTSMYLCASSTGPQPQHFGDGTRLSIL.

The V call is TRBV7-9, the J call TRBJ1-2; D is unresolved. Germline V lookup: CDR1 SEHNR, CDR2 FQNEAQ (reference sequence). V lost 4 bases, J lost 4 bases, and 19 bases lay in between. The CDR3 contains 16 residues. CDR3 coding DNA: TGTGCCAGCAGCTCCTCCGGACGTCCTATCGGCTATGGCTACACCTTC. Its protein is CASSSSGRPIGYGYTF.

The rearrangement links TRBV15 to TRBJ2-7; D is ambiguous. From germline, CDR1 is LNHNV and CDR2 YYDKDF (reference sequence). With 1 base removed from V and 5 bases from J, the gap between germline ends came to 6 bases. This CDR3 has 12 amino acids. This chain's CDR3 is CATSRVKNEQYF. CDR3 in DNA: TGTGCCACCAGCAGAGTGAAAAACGAGCAGTACTTC.

CDR3 sequence (DNA): TGTGCCTGGAGTTGGGTAGCGACTACAGATACGCAGTATTTT. Residues: CAWSWVATTDTQYF. V gene TRBV30 combines with J gene TRBJ2-3; tentatively, D is TRBD2 (5 bases). The CDR3 totals 14 residues. V lost 2 bases and J 3 bases, leaving 12 bases between the germline ends. Germline-derived CDR1 and CDR2 are GTSNPN and SVGIG (reference sequence).

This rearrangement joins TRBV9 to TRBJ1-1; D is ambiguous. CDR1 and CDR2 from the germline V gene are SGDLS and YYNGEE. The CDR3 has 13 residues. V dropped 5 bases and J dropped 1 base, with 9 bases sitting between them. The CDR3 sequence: CASSVSTNTEAFF. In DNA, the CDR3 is TGTGCCAGCAGTGTCAGTACGAACACTGAAGCTTTCTTT.

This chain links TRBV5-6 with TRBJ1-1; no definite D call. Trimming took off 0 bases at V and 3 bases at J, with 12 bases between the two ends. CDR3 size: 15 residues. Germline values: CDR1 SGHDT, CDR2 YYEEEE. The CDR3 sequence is CASSLDPEAYTEAFF. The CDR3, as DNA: TGTGCCAGCAGCTTGGACCCCGAGGCATACACTGAAGCTTTCTTT.

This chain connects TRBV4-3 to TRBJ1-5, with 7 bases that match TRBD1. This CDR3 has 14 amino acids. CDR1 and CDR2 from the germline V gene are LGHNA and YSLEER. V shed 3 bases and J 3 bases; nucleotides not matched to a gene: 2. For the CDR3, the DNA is TGCGCCAGCAGCCAGACAGGGACCAATCAGCCCCAGCATTTT. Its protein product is CASSQTGTNQPQHF.

CDR3 in amino acids: CASSSGGNYNEQFF. DNA for the CDR3: TGTGCCAGCAGCTCAGGAGGGAACTACAATGAGCAGTTCTTC. The V call is TRBV7-3, the J call TRBJ2-1, with D tentatively TRBD2 (6 bases). Germline V gene data show CDR1 as SGHTA and CDR2 as FQGTGA. The CDR3 runs 14 residues. The V and J ends lost 4 bases and 3 bases respectively, with 10 bases between them.

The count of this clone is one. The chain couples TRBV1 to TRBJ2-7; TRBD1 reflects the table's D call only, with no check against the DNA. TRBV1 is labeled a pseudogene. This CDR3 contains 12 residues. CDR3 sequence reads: CTSSPPGDEQYF. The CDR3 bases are TGCACCAGCAGTCCTCCAGGTGATGAGCAGTACTTC.

CDR3 DNA sequence: TGTGCCAGCAGAGCGGGAGGGGACTACGAGCAGTACTTC. This encodes CASRAGGDYEQYF. The V gene is TRBV6-5, the J gene TRBJ2-7; the match to TRBD2 covers 10 bases. Unmatched junction bases numbered 2, after V lost 6 bases and J lost 3 bases. Germline CDR1 is MNHEY and CDR2 is SVGAGI. CDR3 length: 13 residues.

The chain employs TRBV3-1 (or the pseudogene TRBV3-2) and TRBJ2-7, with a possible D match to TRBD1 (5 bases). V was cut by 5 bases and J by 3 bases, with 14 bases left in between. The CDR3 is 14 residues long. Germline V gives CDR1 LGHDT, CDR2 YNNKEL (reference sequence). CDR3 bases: TGTGCCAGCAGCTCAGGGTTAAGGGTCTACGAGCAGTACTTC. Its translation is CASSSGLRVYEQYF.

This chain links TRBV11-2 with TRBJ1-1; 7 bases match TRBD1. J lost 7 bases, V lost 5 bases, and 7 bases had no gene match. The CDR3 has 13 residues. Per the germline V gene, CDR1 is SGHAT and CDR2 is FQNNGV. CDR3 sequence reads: CASSTGVISEAFF. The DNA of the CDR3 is TGTGCCAGCAGCACAGGGGTTATCAGTGAAGCTTTCTTT.